One sample yielded the 3 T cell receptor beta chains listed below, sequenced in a study of T cell changes during pregnancy in multiple sclerosis. Profiling relied on immunoSEQ multiplex PCR, and the TCRdb table lists in-frame clones only, not all of them. The sample holds approximately 36,000 clones, 93% seen once. The material was CD4+ T cells from peripheral blood mononuclear cells, obtained in the first trimester of pregnancy. These receptors were taken from a female donor with multiple sclerosis, enrolled in a pregnancy study.

This clone was seen only once. This chain uses TRBV5-1 with TRBJ2-7; D may be TRBD2 (6 bases). CDR3 size: 13 residues. Germline V lookup: CDR1 SGHRS, CDR2 YFSETQ. Trimming removed 0 bases at V and 6 bases at J, with 10 bases between. The CDR3, as DNA: TGCGCCAGCAGCTTGGCCCGGGACTCCGAGCAGTACTTC. Its translation is CASSLARDSEQYF.

This clone was observed a single time. This chain uses TRBV5-4 with TRBJ1-1; D gene unclear. The V gene lost 4 bases and the J gene lost 0 bases, with 16 bases spanning the gap. The CDR3 is made up of 16 amino acids. Germline V gene data show CDR1 as SGHNT and CDR2 as YYREEE (reference sequence). DNA of the CDR3: TGTGCCAGCAGCCCCCCAGGTAACCTCATGAACACTGAAGCTTTCTTT. Protein product: CASSPPGNLMNTEAFF.

The chain employs TRBV9 and TRBJ2-1, with TRBD2 matching 13 bases. CDR1 is SGDLS and CDR2 is YYNGEE in the germline V gene. V lost 4 bases to trimming and J lost 8 bases; unmatched junction nucleotides: 9. This CDR3 contains 16 residues. This CDR3 is CASSSRTSGSTDEQFF. The CDR3 nucleotides are TGTGCCAGCAGCTCCCGGACTAGCGGGAGTACCGATGAGCAGTTCTTC.